The 26 T cell receptor beta chains below come from one sample, sequenced in a study of T cell changes during pregnancy in multiple sclerosis. The protocol was immunoSEQ multiplex PCR, while the TCRdb copy is restricted to in-frame clones and leaves out a portion. The repertoire has tens of thousands of clones, around 94% of them found once; the top ten carry 0.7% to 0.95%. The sample consisted of peripheral blood, taken in the third trimester of pregnancy. The receptors originated from a female donor with multiple sclerosis, enrolled in a pregnancy study.

The CDR3 coding sequence is TGTGCCAGCAGCAAGCGGGAGAAAACAGATACGCAGTATTTT. Translation: CASSKREKTDTQYF. This chain uses TRBV6-1 with TRBJ2-3; 8 bases fit TRBD2. Germline CDR1 reads MNHNS; CDR2 reads SASEGT. The CDR3 has 14 residues. Unmatched junction bases numbered 5, after V lost 6 bases and J lost 3 bases.

CDR3 residues: CASSLRLSTDTQYF. The CDR3 DNA reads as TGCGCCAGCAGCCTCAGACTTAGCACAGATACGCAGTATTTT. This chain uses TRBV5-1 with TRBJ2-3; D is uncertain. Trimming removed 4 bases from V and 0 bases from J, with 9 bases in between. CDR1 and CDR2 (germline): SGHRS, YFSETQ. The CDR3 sequence is 14 residues long.

As concerns this clone: A junction boundary mismatches the germline segment, possibly from a read error. The chain joins TRBV11-1 to TRBJ2-1; TRBD1 agrees at 9 bases. Looked up from germline, CDR1 is SGHAT and CDR2 is FQDESV (reference sequence). The CDR3 loop spans 15 amino acids. CDR3 nucleotide sequence: TGTGCCAGCACCTTAGGGGGACAGGGAAGGGATGAGCAGTTCTTC. Its protein product is CASTLGGQGRDEQFF.

This clone was observed a handful of times. The chain couples TRBV28 to TRBJ1-2, with D maybe TRBD1 (6 bases). The CDR3 is 14 amino acids. V was pared by 5 bases and J by 3 bases, with 13 bases between. Germline V gives CDR1 MDHEN, CDR2 SYDVKM. In nucleotides, the CDR3 is TGTGCCAGCAGTAGAACAGGGTCGCACTATGGCTACACCTTC. Protein sequence: CASSRTGSHYGYTF.

V is TRBV21-1 and J is TRBJ1-2; the table assigns TRBD1, which was not confirmed against the DNA. TRBV21-1 is a documented pseudogene. This CDR3 contains 19 residues. CDR3 bases: TGTGCCAGCAGCAAAGTACGACGCAGGGCCCCTGATTCTAACTATGGCTACACCTTC. This encodes CASSKVRRRAPDSNYGYTF.

The chain has TRBV7-6 and TRBJ2-1; 9 nucleotides agree with TRBD1. The J segment lost 3 bases and the V segment lost 1 base, leaving 7 bases of the junction unmatched. The CDR3 contains 17 residues. The germline gives CDR1 SGHVS, CDR2 FNYEAQ. As DNA, the CDR3 is TGTGCCAGCAGCTTAGATACACCGGGACAGGGCTACAATGAGCAGTTCTTC. Translation gives CASSLDTPGQGYNEQFF.

In its sample, this clone was seen once. This chain connects TRBV5-4 to TRBJ1-4, with TRBD1 as a possible D gene (5 bases). The length of the CDR3 is 16 residues. Germline assignment: CDR1 SGHNT and CDR2 YYREEE (reference sequence). V lost 3 bases to trimming and J lost 7 bases, with 19 bases between them. The CDR3 coding sequence is TGTGCCAGCAGCTCCGGTGGGGGGAGGTCGGGTGAAAAACTGTTTTTT. Translating gives CASSSGGGRSGEKLFF.

The rearrangement links TRBV5-1 to TRBJ2-2; no definite D call. This CDR3 comprises 13 residues. The germline V gene has CDR1 SGHRS and CDR2 YFSETQ. V gave up 2 bases and J gave up 6 bases, with 8 bases separating them. CDR3 sequence reads: CASSFTVSGELFF. The CDR3 nucleotides read TGCGCCAGCAGCTTTACAGTCTCCGGGGAGCTGTTTTTT.

The V gene is TRBV30, the J gene TRBJ1-6; no firm D call. Trimming shortened V by 4 bases and J by 8 bases, and 12 bases separated the two germline ends. The germline V gene has CDR1 GTSNPN and CDR2 SVGIG (reference sequence). This CDR3 has 13 residues. CDR3 in DNA: TGTGCCTGGACGGAAAGGAGCGATTCACCCCTCCACTTT. It encodes CAWTERSDSPLHF.

For the CDR3, the DNA is TGTGCCAGCAGTCAGAACGGACAGTACAATGAGCAGTTCTTC. Translating gives CASSQNGQYNEQFF. This chain connects TRBV27 to TRBJ2-1; possible D gene TRBD1, 6 bases. This CDR3 is built from 14 residues. The germline CDR1 and CDR2 sequences are MNHEY and SMNVEV (reference sequence). V was pared by 5 bases and J by 4 bases, with 12 bases between.

This rearrangement joins TRBV5-4 to TRBJ1-1; weak D call: TRBD1 (5 bases). CDR1 is SGHNT, CDR2 YYREEE, per germline (reference sequence). V lost 0 bases and J lost 10, with 13 bases in between. This CDR3 region has 13 residues. CDR3 sequence reads: CASSLGPDKGAFF. The CDR3 DNA reads as TGTGCCAGCAGCTTGGGCCCGGACAAGGGAGCTTTCTTT.

The chain couples TRBV7-3 to TRBJ1-3; D is possibly TRBD1 (6 bases). Germline V lookup: CDR1 SGHTA, CDR2 FQGTGA. There are 13 residues in the CDR3. V dropped 4 bases and J dropped 2 bases, with 6 bases sitting between them. The CDR3 DNA follows: TGTGCCAGCAGCTCAGGGGCTGGAAACACCATATATTTT. Translation gives CASSSGAGNTIYF.

The V and J genes are TRBV5-5 and TRBJ1-3; the D gene is possibly TRBD1 (5 bases). The CDR3 is 14 amino acids. Per germline, CDR1 SGHKS and CDR2 YYEKEE (reference sequence). Trimming removed 1 base from V and 4 bases from J, with 9 bases in between. Here the CDR3 reads CASSLTGSGNTIYF. The DNA of the CDR3 is TGTGCCAGCAGCTTGACAGGCAGCGGAAACACCATATATTTT.

J is TRBJ2-3 and V is TRBV7-8; 7 bases map to TRBD2. This CDR3 is 14 amino acids long. V was clipped by 5 bases and J by 0 bases; unmatched bases: 2. Germline V CDR1 and CDR2: SGHVS, FQNEAQ. The CDR3 nucleotides read TGTGCCAGCAGCCGTAGCGGGAGCACAGATACGCAGTATTTT. This encodes CASSRSGSTDTQYF. The full variable domain, in which reference TRBV7-8 and TRBJ2-3 provide the parts outside the CDR3, is GAGVSQSPRYKVAKRGQDVALRCDPISGHVSLFWYQQALGQGPEFLTYFQNEAQLDKSGLPSDRFFAERPEGSVSTLKIQRTQQEDSAVYLCASSRSGSTDTQYFGPGTRLTVL.

This rearrangement joins TRBV28 to TRBJ2-3; weak D call: TRBD2 (5 bases). Germline CDR1 is MDHEN and CDR2 is SYDVKM. The CDR3 is 13 residues long. V dropped 2 bases and J dropped 2 bases, with 5 bases sitting between them. CDR3 DNA: TGTGCCAGCAGTTTACGGGACACAGATACGCAGTATTTT. Protein product: CASSLRDTDTQYF.

The chain carries TRBV5-1 and TRBJ1-3, with TRBD1 matching 10 bases. The CDR3 spans 15 residues. Germline V gene data show CDR1 as SGHRS and CDR2 as YFSETQ. With V trimmed by 4 bases and J by 4 bases, 5 bases remained unmatched. CDR3 in DNA: TGCGCCAGCAGCCTCGACAGGGGGCTCGGAAACACCATATATTTT. Amino acids: CASSLDRGLGNTIYF. The entire variable domain, with the rest obtained from reference TRBV5-1 and TRBJ1-3, is as follows: KAGVTQTPRYLIKTRGQQVTLSCSPISGHRSVSWYQQTPGQGLQFLFEYFSETQRNKGNFPGRFSGRQFSNSRSEMNVSTLELGDSALYLCASSLDRGLGNTIYFGEGSWLTVV.

The chain has TRBV5-5 and TRBJ2-3, with 9 bases matching TRBD1. V lost 4 bases and J lost 6; bases outside the gene matches: 6. CDR3 size: 14 residues. Germline V gives CDR1 SGHKS, CDR2 YYEKEE (reference sequence). The CDR3 loop reads CASSLGQGRDTQYF. CDR3 coding DNA: TGTGCCAGCAGCCTGGGACAGGGAAGGGATACGCAGTATTTT.

This chain joins TRBV7-2 and TRBJ2-3; 14 nucleotides agree with TRBD2. The V gene end was trimmed by 5 bases and the J gene end by 9 bases; junction bases not matched to a gene: 7. The CDR3 loop spans 15 amino acids. Germline CDR1 reads SGHTA; CDR2 reads FQGNSA. CDR3 bases: TGTGCCAGCAGCCTCGGGACTAGCGGGAGAAACACGCAGTATTTT. It codes for CASSLGTSGRNTQYF.

This chain uses TRBV19 with TRBJ2-1, with 11 bases lining up with TRBD2. The CDR3 sequence is 19 residues long. Germline CDR1 LNHDA, CDR2 SQIVND (reference sequence). J was trimmed by 2 bases and V by 3 bases; bases with no gene match: 12. The DNA of the CDR3 is TGTGCCAGTAGTATTAAGGGAGCTAGCGGGAGGTTCACCTACAATGAGCAGTTCTTC. This translates into CASSIKGASGRFTYNEQFF.

The chain couples TRBV11-2 to TRBJ2-1, with 7 bases fitting TRBD2. In germline, CDR1 is SGHAT, CDR2 FQNNGV. V gave up 3 bases and J gave up 8 bases; unmatched junction bases: 16. This CDR3 is built from 17 residues. The CDR3 nucleotides read TGTGCCAGCAGCTTGTCCGTACGACTAGCCGGAGTGGATGAGCAGTTCTTC. Amino acids: CASSLSVRLAGVDEQFF.

This clone was counted once. The chain recombines TRBV4-2 with TRBJ1-6; possibly TRBD1 for D (6 bases). The V gene's germline CDR1 is LGHNA and CDR2 YNFKEQ. The CDR3 is 17 residues long. V lost 3 bases and J 3 bases, leaving 15 bases between the germline ends. The CDR3 is CASSQGAQGYYNSPLHF. For the CDR3, the DNA is TGTGCCAGCAGCCAGGGCGCGCAGGGGTACTATAATTCACCCCTCCACTTT.

The chain couples TRBV5-8 to TRBJ2-2; the D gene is possibly TRBD1 (6 bases). From germline, CDR1 is SGHTS and CDR2 YDEGEE. This CDR3 region has 14 residues. The V and J ends lost 5 bases and 3 bases respectively, with 11 bases between them. The CDR3 nucleotides read TGTGCCAGCAGTTGGGGGCCTTACACCGGGGAGCTGTTTTTT. Translating gives CASSWGPYTGELFF.

The chain employs TRBV4-2 and TRBJ2-3; 10 nucleotides align to TRBD2. Germline-derived CDR1 and CDR2 are LGHNA and YNFKEQ. Losses at the gene ends were 1 base for V and 4 bases for J; bases not matched to a gene: 5. The CDR3 runs 16 residues. The CDR3 bases are TGTGCCAGCAGCCAAGGTTTAGCGGGAGGTCCAGATACGCAGTATTTT. It translates to CASSQGLAGGPDTQYF.

The table lists this clone with a count of one. V is TRBV10-3 and J is TRBJ1-1, with 8 bases that match TRBD1. Germline lookup yields CDR1 ENHRY and CDR2 SYGVKD. Trimming took 3 bases from V and 10 from J; bases not matched to a gene: 7. CDR3 size: 13 residues. The CDR3 loop reads CAISDTDRAAAFF. The CDR3 nucleotides are TGTGCCATCAGTGATACGGACAGGGCGGCAGCTTTCTTT.

The chain employs TRBV2 and TRBJ1-1; tentative D call: TRBD1 (5 bases). CDR3 length equals 14 residues. The ends were cut back, 4 bases at V and 4 bases at J, with 13 bases in the middle. Germline CDR1 reads SNHLY; CDR2 reads FYNNEI. The CDR3 coding sequence is TGTGCCAGCAGTGGGATTCAGGGCTCCACTGAAGCTTTCTTT. This encodes CASSGIQGSTEAFF.

CDR3 residues: CASSQTGDEQYF. The DNA of the CDR3 is TGTGCCAGCAGCCAGACAGGGGACGAGCAGTACTTC. This chain uses TRBV11-2 with TRBJ2-7; TRBD1 aligns across 8 bases. Germline V gene data show CDR1 as SGHAT and CDR2 as FQNNGV. J gave up 5 bases and V 5 bases, and 2 bases lay outside the gene matches. This CDR3 has 12 amino acids.